This TCR beta chain is from a study of blood T cell repertoires in COVID-19 (TCRdb year 2020). About the full investigation: The collaborator samples originated in the United States, Italy and Spain and spanned the acute and convalescent phases of COVID-19. Nearly every sample came with metadata listing a de-identified subject ID, COVID-19 status, age in years and sex. The repertoires were released in a freely available public database meant as a resource for research on the immune response to SARS-CoV-2. Where HLA class I and class II types were available, the types were taken from metadata supplied by the sample provider, not from assay-based typing. Deeply sampled blood TCRbeta repertoires from subjects exposed to, actively infected with, or recovered from COVID-19 were included in the dataset. Samples were obtained from the ongoing ImmuneRACE study (first 160 participants) and from approximately 1,200 subjects provided by 6 global collaborators. The prospective study material was composed of cDNA or gDNA derived from T cells, B-cell-depleted T cells, or PBMCs. Summary of the overall study and its limitations: The quantity of clinical and demographic metadata differed by source and by participant and was supplied without curation.

Each collaborating institution followed its own protocols to collect whole blood in K2EDTA tubes. For TCRbeta analysis, collaborators shipped samples in one of three forms: frozen whole blood, isolated PBMCs, or DNA extracted from either of those sample types. The immunoSEQ Assay, a bias-controlled multiplex PCR, was used to amplify TCRbeta CDR3 regions from genomic DNA. In the source study's methods: The number of nucleated cells in each sample was estimated from the amplification of reference gene primers within the assay. Sequence reads were collapsed and filtered to measure the absolute abundance of every unique TCRbeta CDR3 rearrangement. For each sample, productive Simpson clonality was calculated by taking the square root of Simpson's diversity index across productive rearrangements. TCRdb's version of the immuneACCESS table is confined to in-frame rearrangements and falls short of the full clone set. An unresolved V gene accounts for under half of the shortfall where checked; the remainder is of unknown origin. V and J calls and clone size are copied from that table; D and trimming were computed from the DNA. A total of 45,000 to 50,000 clones appear in this sample, 77% of them only once. The ten largest clones take up 20% of the sample.

Note on this clone: The antigen it binds to is not known. No much larger clonotype is one base removed from it; base qualities were not supplied.

Sequences were obtained from peripheral blood. This receptor was taken from a human donor with active or convalescent COVID-19. The donor label of this sample is uncertain.

This receptor has the CDR3 CASSETYLSSGANVLTF. The DNA sequence follows: TGTGCCAGCAGTGAAACCTACTTAAGCTCTGGGGCCAACGTCCTGACTTTC. The rearrangement combines TRBV2 with TRBJ2-6, with no reliable assignment of the D segment. Sequences SNHLY (CDR1) and FYNNEI (CDR2) are obtained from the germline V gene. From cysteine to phenylalanine, the CDR3 is 17 amino acids long. The only DNA kept is the CDR3, 51 bases in frame from the first base. Trimming at the junction amounts to 2 bases on V and 0 bases on J, and the germline ends lie 11 bases apart.